This passage covers 29 T cell receptor beta chains from one sample sequenced in a study of blood T cell repertoires in COVID-19. Generated by immunoSEQ multiplex PCR, the TCRdb table keeps only in-frame clones and is missing some. The data hold about 210,000 clones, with 88% observed a single time. Sample: peripheral blood. The receptors were gathered from a middle-aged man with acute or convalescent COVID-19.

In DNA form, the CDR3 reads TGCAGTGCTAGTAGAGCGGGAGTGGAGACCCAGTACTTC. Amino acids: CSASRAGVETQYF. This sequence joins TRBV20-1 and TRBJ2-5; 8 bases align to TRBD2. CDR1 and CDR2 from the germline V gene are DFQATT and SNEGSKA (reference sequence). V trimming: 3 bases; J trimming: 5 bases; junction bases outside the gene matches: 5. The length of the CDR3 is 13 residues.

The chain joins TRBV18 to TRBJ1-1; TRBD1 matches at 7 bases. Trimming cost V 4 bases and J 1 base; bases outside gene matches: 3. Germline assignment: CDR1 KGHSH and CDR2 LQKENI. The CDR3 is 14 residues long. This CDR3 reads CASSLGQRNTEAFF. The CDR3 coding sequence is TGTGCCAGCTCACTGGGACAGAGGAACACTGAAGCTTTCTTT.

The chain employs TRBV6-5 and TRBJ2-1; D remains unclear. Germline V CDR1 and CDR2: MNHEY, SVGAGI. This CDR3 region has 13 residues. Trimming cost V 0 bases and J 9 bases, with 9 bases left between them. The CDR3 loop is CASSYSLLAEQFF. The CDR3 bases are TGTGCCAGCAGTTACTCGCTACTCGCTGAGCAGTTCTTC.

The V and J genes are TRBV4-2 and TRBJ2-1, with 8 bases matching TRBD2. The germline V gene encodes CDR1 LGHNA and CDR2 YNFKEQ. The CDR3 consists of 16 residues. Losses at the gene ends were 5 bases for V and 9 bases for J; bases not matched to a gene: 15. For the CDR3, the DNA is TGTGCCAGCAGCGAAACACCCACGGGCGGGAGGAGTGAGCAGTTCTTC. It specifies CASSETPTGGRSEQFF.

This rearrangement joins TRBV5-1 to TRBJ1-6, with TRBD1 matching over 8 bases. The CDR3 covers 16 residues. V lost 3 bases and J lost 8; bases outside the gene matches: 10. Germline V gives CDR1 SGHRS, CDR2 YFSETQ. The CDR3 DNA reads TGCGCCAGCAGCTCCTTGCCGACAGGGGCCTATTCACCCCTCCACTTT. Protein sequence: CASSSLPTGAYSPLHF.

This clone was observed a few times. The chain employs TRBV7-2 and TRBJ2-5; TRBD2 aligns across 8 bases. This CDR3 has 14 residues. Losses at the gene ends were 5 bases for V and 5 bases for J; bases not matched to a gene: 7. The germline CDR1 and CDR2 sequences are SGHTA and FQGNSA. Here the CDR3 reads CASSTGGARETQYF. The CDR3 nucleotides are TGTGCCAGCAGCACGGGAGGGGCGAGGGAGACCCAGTACTTC.

The chain has TRBV19 and TRBJ2-1; a possible D gene is TRBD2 (6 bases). There are 17 residues in the CDR3. The ends were cut back, 3 bases at V and 0 bases at J, with 15 bases in the middle. From germline, CDR1 is LNHDA and CDR2 SQIVND (reference sequence). In nucleotides, the CDR3 is TGTGCCAGTAGTATCCGTTTTGCGGGAAGCTCCTACAATGAGCAGTTCTTC. Amino acid sequence: CASSIRFAGSSYNEQFF.

The chain combines TRBV10-3 with TRBJ2-7; TRBD1 aligns across 8 bases. CDR3 length: 15 amino acids. With V trimmed by 5 bases and J by 2 bases, 8 bases remained unmatched. Germline values: CDR1 ENHRY, CDR2 SYGVKD. In DNA, the CDR3 is TGTGCCATCAGTCAAGGGACAGGCGAGACCTACGAGCAGTACTTC. This codes for CAISQGTGETYEQYF.

The genes are TRBV6-5 and TRBJ2-1; D is perhaps TRBD1 (6 bases). V was cut by 4 bases and J by 7 bases, with 17 bases left in between. The length of the CDR3 is 15 residues. Germline CDR1 and CDR2: MNHEY and SVGAGI. CDR3 bases: TGTGCCAGCAGTTGGCAACGGACAGATAATAATGAGCAGTTCTTC. Protein sequence: CASSWQRTDNNEQFF.

The chain has TRBV5-5 and TRBJ1-6, with 7 positions matching TRBD1. The CDR3 is 14 amino acids. Looked up from germline, CDR1 is SGHKS and CDR2 is YYEKEE (reference sequence). Trimming cost V 5 bases and J 7 bases; bases outside gene matches: 6. CDR3: CASSDRQGNSPLHF. CDR3 in DNA: TGTGCCAGCAGTGATCGACAGGGCAATTCACCCCTCCACTTT.

V gene TRBV19 combines with J gene TRBJ2-7, with 11 bases matching TRBD2. Germline CDR1 reads LNHDA; CDR2 reads SQIVND (reference sequence). This CDR3 spans 12 amino acids. Unmatched junction bases numbered 0, after V lost 8 bases and J lost 3 bases. Written as DNA, the CDR3 is TGTGCCAGTGGACTAGCGGGCTACGAGCAGTACTTC. Protein product: CASGLAGYEQYF.

The chain links TRBV6-5 to TRBJ2-3; possible D gene TRBD2, 6 bases. The CDR3 has 16 residues. In germline, CDR1 is MNHEY, CDR2 SVGAGI. Trimming removed 0 bases at V and 7 bases at J, with 17 bases between. The chain's CDR3 is CASSYSPSSGGNTQYF. CDR3 coding DNA: TGTGCCAGCAGTTACTCTCCCAGTTCTGGAGGGAATACGCAGTATTTT.

V usage is TRBV7-9 and J usage is TRBJ2-7, with D possibly being TRBD1 (5 bases). V was cut by 5 bases and J by 4 bases, with 15 bases left in between. This CDR3 region has 14 residues. CDR1 is SEHNR and CDR2 is FQNEAQ in the germline V gene (reference sequence). The CDR3 is CASSPGTTVYEQYF. For the CDR3, the DNA is TGTGCCAGCAGCCCCGGAACGACAGTGTACGAGCAGTACTTC.

V and J are TRBV27 and TRBJ2-1; 8 nucleotides line up with TRBD1. J gave up 6 bases and V 4 bases, and 8 bases lay outside the gene matches. CDR1 and CDR2 from the germline V gene are MNHEY and SMNVEV (reference sequence). The CDR3 length is 15 residues. CDR3 loop: CASSSIGTGSNEQFF. The CDR3, as DNA: TGTGCCAGCAGTTCCATCGGGACAGGTAGCAATGAGCAGTTCTTC.

As regards this clone: Other DNA sequences of this sample code for an identical CDR3. The chain recombines TRBV15 with TRBJ2-7, with D maybe TRBD2 (6 bases). The CDR3 consists of 13 residues. Trimming removed 5 bases at V and 2 bases at J, with 10 bases between. Germline V gene lookup returns CDR1 LNHNV and CDR2 YYDKDF (reference sequence). This CDR3 reads CATSAGRTYEQYF. The CDR3 coding sequence is TGTGCCACCAGCGCGGGACGGACCTACGAGCAGTACTTC.

This clone is a singleton in its sample. This sequence joins TRBV12-3 or TRBV12-4 and TRBJ1-2; D is unclear. Trimming took 3 bases from V and 4 from J, leaving 9 bases between them. The CDR3 runs to 13 residues. CDR3 loop: CASSFTQIYGYTF. CDR3 DNA sequence: TGTGCCAGCAGTTTCACGCAGATCTATGGCTACACCTTC.

The genes are TRBV18 and TRBJ1-5; D is unclear. Germline CDR1 KGHSH, CDR2 LQKENI. The V and J ends lost 2 bases and 0 bases respectively, with 14 bases between them. This CDR3 spans 17 amino acids. The CDR3 bases are TGTGCCAGCTCACCAACGAGTCTTGCTGGTAGCAATCAGCCCCAGCATTTT. As protein: CASSPTSLAGSNQPQHF.

The rearrangement links TRBV9 to TRBJ2-5, with a weak D call TRBD1 (9 bases). Germline CDR1 SGDLS, CDR2 YYNGEE. The CDR3 sequence is 17 residues long. V lost 3 bases, J lost 2 bases, and 20 bases lay in between. The CDR3 region has the DNA TGTGCCAGCAGCGCGGGAGGGGGGACAGGGCTACAAGAGACCCAGTACTTC. It codes for CASSAGGGTGLQETQYF.

The chain employs TRBV27 and TRBJ2-7, with a tentative D call TRBD2 (5 bases). Germline assignment: CDR1 MNHEY and CDR2 SMNVEV (reference sequence). This CDR3 contains 12 residues. The ends were cut back, 6 bases at V and 6 bases at J, with 12 bases in the middle. CDR3 bases: TGTGCCAGCAGGGACTTCGGCCGCGAGCAGTACTTC. As protein: CASRDFGREQYF.

The chain links TRBV7-9 to TRBJ2-7; 8 bases agree with TRBD1. Trimming took 5 bases from V and 2 from J; bases not matched to a gene: 5. CDR1 and CDR2 from the germline V gene are SEHNR and FQNEAQ (reference sequence). The CDR3 spans 14 residues. The CDR3 DNA sequence: TGTGCCAGCAGCCCGGACAGGGTCCCCTACGAGCAGTACTTC. This gives the protein CASSPDRVPYEQYF. The whole variable domain, filled in from reference TRBV7-9 and TRBJ2-7, reads DTGVSQNPRHKITKRGQNVTFRCDPISEHNRLYWYRQTLGQGPEFLTYFQNEAQLEKSRLLSDRFSAERPKGSFSTLEIQRTEQGDSAMYLCASSPDRVPYEQYFGPGTRLTVT.

The chain links TRBV2 to TRBJ1-2; D not resolved. Germline CDR1 reads SNHLY; CDR2 reads FYNNEI. The CDR3 totals 15 residues. The ends were cut back, 8 bases at V and 3 bases at J, with 19 bases in the middle. This CDR3 reads CASDSGRARYYGYTF. As DNA, the CDR3 is TGTGCCAGCGACTCCGGGAGGGCTCGGTACTATGGCTACACCTTC.

The chain combines TRBV5-6 with TRBJ1-4; tentatively, D is TRBD1 (5 bases). V lost 2 bases, J lost 7 bases, and 15 bases lay in between. In germline, CDR1 is SGHDT, CDR2 YYEEEE. There are 15 residues in the CDR3. The CDR3 spells CASSFPRGMSEKLFF. The CDR3 DNA sequence: TGTGCCAGCAGCTTCCCCCGGGGGATGAGTGAAAAACTGTTTTTT.

V is TRBV5-1 and J is TRBJ2-3; tentative D call: TRBD2 (7 bases). The ends were cut back, 2 bases at V and 5 bases at J, with 15 bases in the middle. Germline V gene sequence: CDR1 SGHRS, CDR2 YFSETQ. This CDR3 region has 15 residues. This CDR3 reads CASSLGGGPGDTQYF. The CDR3 DNA sequence: TGCGCCAGCAGCTTAGGGGGAGGGCCCGGAGATACGCAGTATTTT.

In the case of this clone: A read error may produce the germline difference seen at one junction end. The rearrangement joins TRBV6-5 to TRBJ1-5, with D tentatively TRBD1 (6 bases). CDR1 and CDR2 (germline): MNHEY, SVGAGI. The CDR3 sequence is 13 residues long. The CDR3 DNA sequence: TGTGCCAGCAGTTACCAGGGGAATCTGCCCCAGCATTTT. As protein: CASSYQGNLPQHF.

The rearrangement links TRBV4-1 to TRBJ2-3; TRBD2 aligns across 12 bases. Germline CDR1 reads MGHRA; CDR2 reads YSYEKL. V dropped 6 bases and J dropped 7; count of bases not matched to a gene: 14. The CDR3 length is 17 residues. The CDR3 sequence is CASSPGGLAGGDYTQYF. Written as DNA, the CDR3 is TGCGCCAGCAGTCCCGGAGGCCTAGCGGGGGGGGACTATACGCAGTATTTT.

The V call is TRBV11-2, the J call TRBJ2-2; the match to TRBD2 covers 10 bases. The germline V gene encodes CDR1 SGHAT and CDR2 FQNNGV. V lost 4 bases, J lost 6 bases, and 14 bases stayed unmatched. The CDR3 has 18 residues. CDR3 residues: CASSSRTSGGGVAGELFF. The CDR3 nucleotides are TGTGCCAGCAGCTCCCGGACTAGCGGAGGTGGAGTCGCCGGGGAGCTGTTTTTT.

This clone turned up a few times. The chain is built from TRBV27 and TRBJ2-3; no clear D gene. V lost 7 bases and J 2 bases, leaving 7 bases between the germline ends. The germline V gene encodes CDR1 MNHEY and CDR2 SMNVEV (reference sequence). The CDR3 is made up of 12 amino acids. The CDR3 reads CASISPTDTQYF. In DNA form, the CDR3 reads TGTGCCAGCATCTCCCCCACAGATACGCAGTATTTT.

This chain connects TRBV18 to TRBJ2-7, with a weak D call TRBD1 (6 bases). The V and J ends lost 4 bases and 2 bases respectively, with 12 bases between them. Per germline, CDR1 KGHSH and CDR2 LQKENI. The CDR3 loop spans 14 amino acids. Here the CDR3 reads CASSHRDTAYEQYF. As DNA, the CDR3 is TGTGCCAGCTCACACAGGGACACAGCCTACGAGCAGTACTTC.

The CDR3 coding sequence is TGTGCCACCAAACAGGGGGCGGGACAGCCCCAGCATTTT. Translating gives CATKQGAGQPQHF. V and J are TRBV27 and TRBJ1-5, with 9 nucleotides matching TRBD1. CDR3 size: 13 residues. The V and J ends lost 10 bases and 7 bases, in that order; junction bases with no gene match: 8. Germline CDR1 MNHEY, CDR2 SMNVEV (reference sequence).